The clone carrying this TCR beta chain occurred a few times. The antigen remains undetermined. The sample belongs to a study of identifying expanded T cells in peripheral blood. Regarding the study as a whole: Over about two and four weeks, about 17 and 20 clones changed, versus approximately 1.2 between replicates. Clone count variance between approximately 2-week samples rose with total template count.

Looked up from germline, CDR1 is KGHSH and CDR2 is LQKENI. With 2 bases removed from V and 8 bases from J, the gap between germline ends came to 7 bases. This CDR3 has 13 amino acids. Sequenced by immunoSEQ multiplex PCR; TCRdb stores in-frame clones only, minus some. The table includes more than 45,000 clones, approximately 89% detected once. No infections or other immune events were documented during collection. Specimen: blood. The chain links TRBV18 to TRBJ1-6, with no clear D. The source of this sequence is a person between 18 and 75 years old in good health. CDR3 nucleotides: TGTGCCAGCTCACCAAAAGGTGATTCACCCCTCCACTTT. This sequence encodes CASSPKGDSPLHF.